These T cell receptor beta chains were read from a single sample in a study of spatial heterogeneity in lung cancer. One entry per CDR3 protein results from TCRdb running MiXCR on the 5' RACE reads. The data show 10,000 to 14,000 distinct CDR3 sequences, with roughly 9.1% seen just once and 34% held by the top ten. Here the sequenced sample was PBMCs, taken at follow-up. These receptors came from a female donor with early-stage non-small cell lung cancer. The CDR3 runs from the conserved cysteine through the conserved F or W. A D gene is named only where the DNA matches it firmly. The size entry is marked missing in some rows and otherwise reads once, few, many or a size class.

clone size | D gene | J gene | V gene | CDR3 protein | CDR3 DNA
many | TRBD1 | TRBJ1-2 | TRBV7-9 | CASSRGGGGYGYTF | TGTGCCAGCAGCCGAGGGGGCGGCGGCTATGGCTACACCTTC
many | TRBD1 | TRBJ2-1 | TRBV13 | CASSNSQGALYYNEQFF | TGTGCCAGCAGCAACTCTCAGGGGGCCCTCTACTACAATGAGCAGTTCTTC
many | TRBD2 | TRBJ2-2 | TRBV7-6 | CASSFPQGSGTSGIGGELFF | TGTGCCAGCAGCTTCCCCCAGGGATCAGGGACTAGCGGAATCGGAGGGGAGCTGTTTTTT
many | TRBD1 | TRBJ2-7 | TRBV18 | CASSPIPGTGVEQYF | TGTGCCAGCTCACCAATCCCGGGGACAGGGGTTGAGCAGTACTTC
medium-sized | NA | TRBJ2-1 | TRBV20-1 | CSARGGPSSYNEQFF | TGCAGTGCTAGGGGGGGACCCTCCTCCTACAATGAGCAGTTCTTC
many | NA | TRBJ2-1 | TRBV6-1 | CAITGWGASYNEQFF | TGTGCCATCACCGGCTGGGGGGCAAGCTACAATGAGCAGTTCTTC
NA | TRBD2 | TRBJ2-3 | TRBV11-2 | CASSASGSSTDTQYF | TGTGCCAGCAGCGCCAGCGGGAGTAGCACAGATACGCAGTATTTT
many | NA | TRBJ2-5 | TRBV20-1 | CSARDASRGETQYF | TGCAGTGCTAGAGACGCCTCCCGGGGAGAGACCCAGTACTTC
many | TRBD2 | TRBJ2-2 | TRBV7-3 | CASSITGTTNTGELFF | TGTGCCAGCAGCATCACCGGGACTACAAACACCGGGGAGCTGTTTTTT
many | NA | TRBJ1-2 | TRBV10-3 | CAISESTQPGYGYTF | TGTGCCATCAGTGAGTCGACGCAGCCCGGCTATGGCTACACCTTC
many | NA | TRBJ2-7 | TRBV27 | CASSLYGGSSYEQYF | TGTGCCAGCAGTTTATATGGCGGGTCCTCCTACGAGCAGTACTTC
few | TRBD2 | TRBJ2-4 | TRBV5-1 | CATSPTSGGNIQYF | TGCGCCACCTCACCCACTAGCGGGGGAAACATTCAGTACTTC
many | TRBD1 | TRBJ2-3 | TRBV4-1 | CASRDRGPSDTQYF | TGCGCCAGCAGGGACAGGGGGCCCTCAGATACGCAGTATTTT
few | NA | TRBJ2-1 | TRBV7-9 | CASSLAFDPPSYNEQFF | TGTGCCAGCAGCTTAGCCTTCGACCCTCCCTCCTACAATGAGCAGTTCTTC